The source of this TCR beta chain is a study of T cells after yellow fever vaccination. As concerns this clonotype: Its target is not known.

CDR1 is SEHNR and CDR2 is FQNEAQ in the germline V gene (reference sequence). This CDR3 is built from 16 residues. V lost 3 bases and J lost 2, with 16 bases in between. Findings and limits, study-wide: The secondary response showed a weaker magnitude and a faster peak, day 5 versus 15. FACS-sorted repertoires could contain abundant clonotypes contaminating from the bulk population. A large majority of primary-vaccination clones showed up again after the booster (approximately 95% CD4, about 87% CD8).

A 5'RACE template-switching step, the method used to make TCR cDNA, added a universal primer site and UMIs. MiXCR was run by TCRdb on the 5' RACE reads, yielding one entry per CDR3 protein. The sample has 150,000 or so distinct CDR3 sequences, around 7.2% seen once. This chain connects TRBV7-9 to TRBJ2-5; D is tentatively TRBD1 or TRBD2 (5 bases each). The specimen comprised CD4+ T cells sorted from PBMCs, sampled 4 to 5 days after the first yellow fever vaccination. The origin of this receptor is a man aged 18 to 29 who received the YFV17D yellow fever vaccine. The DNA of the CDR3 is TGTGCCAGCAGCTTCGTGGGGACCGGCAATCAAGAGACCCAGTACTTC. Its translation is CASSFVGTGNQETQYF.